This TCR beta chain was sequenced for a study of molecular identifiers for immune sequencing clone quantification. TCRdb reprocessed the PCR reads with MiXCR, giving one entry per CDR3 protein. Altogether 600,000 to 650,000 distinct CDR3 sequences are present, 15% to 20% being singletons, with the ten largest covering roughly 0.85%. Findings and caveats of the study: Clones exceeding 20 RNA copies carried over 99% of effector molecules but under 1% of naive-cell molecules.

This clonotype appeared many times. Its target is not known. The junction departs from the called germline gene at one end, perhaps through a read error. The CDR3 covers 12 residues. CDR1 is MNHNY, CDR2 SVGAGI, per germline (reference sequence). Sequenced material: naive CD8+ T cells from blood, with Jurkat cell RNA spiked in. Subset noted: FACS-sorted CD8+CD4-CCR7+CD45RA+ naive T cells. The chain uses TRBV6-6 and TRBJ1-1, with D tentatively TRBD1 (5 bases). This clonotype originated in a human donor in good health. Some libraries in this study had Jurkat cell RNA spiked in. The CDR3, as DNA: TGTGCCAGCAGTTACACGTCCCGGGACGCTCGGTTT. Its protein is CASSYTSRDARF.